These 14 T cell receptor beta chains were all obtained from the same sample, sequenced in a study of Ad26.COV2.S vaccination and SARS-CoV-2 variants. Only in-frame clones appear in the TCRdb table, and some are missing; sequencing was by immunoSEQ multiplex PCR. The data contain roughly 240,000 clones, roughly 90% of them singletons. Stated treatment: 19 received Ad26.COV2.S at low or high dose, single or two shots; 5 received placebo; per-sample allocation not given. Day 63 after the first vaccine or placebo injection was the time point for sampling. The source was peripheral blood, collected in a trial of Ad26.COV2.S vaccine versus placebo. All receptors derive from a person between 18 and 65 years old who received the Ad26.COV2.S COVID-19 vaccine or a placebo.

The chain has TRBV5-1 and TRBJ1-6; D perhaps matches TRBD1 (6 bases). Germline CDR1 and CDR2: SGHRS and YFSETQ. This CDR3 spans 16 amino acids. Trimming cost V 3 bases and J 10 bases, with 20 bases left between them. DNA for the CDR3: TGCGCCAGCAGCTCAGCCGGGACACAGTTGTGGTCACCCCTCCACTTT. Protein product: CASSSAGTQLWSPLHF.

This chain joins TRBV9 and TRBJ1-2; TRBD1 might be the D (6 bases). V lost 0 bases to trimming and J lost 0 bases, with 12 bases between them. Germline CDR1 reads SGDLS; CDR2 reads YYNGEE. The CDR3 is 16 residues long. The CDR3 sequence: CASSVEGVGANYGYTF. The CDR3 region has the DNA TGTGCCAGCAGCGTAGAGGGGGTGGGAGCTAACTATGGCTACACCTTC.

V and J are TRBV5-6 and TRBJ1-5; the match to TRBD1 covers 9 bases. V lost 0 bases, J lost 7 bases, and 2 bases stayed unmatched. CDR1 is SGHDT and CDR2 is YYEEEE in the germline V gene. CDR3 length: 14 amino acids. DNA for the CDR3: TGTGCCAGCAGCTTGGGACAGGGGGGACAGCCCCAGCATTTT. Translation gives CASSLGQGGQPQHF.

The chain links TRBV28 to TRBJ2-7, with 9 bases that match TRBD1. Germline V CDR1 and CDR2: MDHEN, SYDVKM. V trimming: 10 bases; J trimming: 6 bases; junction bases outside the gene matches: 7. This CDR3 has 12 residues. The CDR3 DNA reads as TGTGCCACCTCGGGACAGGGTGCCGAGCAGTACTTC. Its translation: CATSGQGAEQYF.

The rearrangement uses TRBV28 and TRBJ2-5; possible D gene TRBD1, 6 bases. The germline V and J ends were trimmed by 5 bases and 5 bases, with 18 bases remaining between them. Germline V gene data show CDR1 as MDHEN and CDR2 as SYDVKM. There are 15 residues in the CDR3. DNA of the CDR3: TGTGCCAGCAGTGGGAGCCCGGGACAAGAGGAGACCCAGTACTTC. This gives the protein CASSGSPGQEETQYF.

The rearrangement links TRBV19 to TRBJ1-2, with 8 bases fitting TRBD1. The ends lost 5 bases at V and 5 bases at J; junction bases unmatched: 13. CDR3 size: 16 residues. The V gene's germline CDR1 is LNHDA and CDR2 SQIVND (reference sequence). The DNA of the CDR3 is TGTGCCAGTAGTCCTGGCAGAGACAGGGGAGAGTATGGCTACACCTTC. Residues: CASSPGRDRGEYGYTF. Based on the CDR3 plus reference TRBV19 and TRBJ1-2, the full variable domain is DGGITQSPKYLFRKEGQNVTLSCEQNLNHDAMYWYRQDPGQGLRLIYYSQIVNDFQKGDIAEGYSVSREKKESFPLTVTSAQKNPTAFYLCASSPGRDRGEYGYTFGSGTRLTVV.

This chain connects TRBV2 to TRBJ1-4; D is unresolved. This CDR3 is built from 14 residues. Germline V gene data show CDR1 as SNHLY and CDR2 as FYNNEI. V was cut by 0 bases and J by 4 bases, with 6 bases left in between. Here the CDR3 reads CASSEAVFNEKLFF. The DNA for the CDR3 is TGTGCCAGCAGTGAAGCGGTCTTTAATGAAAAACTGTTTTTT.

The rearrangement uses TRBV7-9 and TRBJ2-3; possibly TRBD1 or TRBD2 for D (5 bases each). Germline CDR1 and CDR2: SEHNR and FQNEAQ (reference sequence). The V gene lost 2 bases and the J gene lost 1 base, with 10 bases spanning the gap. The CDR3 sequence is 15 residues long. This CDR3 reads CASSLSVGGTDTQYF. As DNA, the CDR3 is TGTGCCAGCAGCTTATCCGTGGGGGGCACAGATACGCAGTATTTT.

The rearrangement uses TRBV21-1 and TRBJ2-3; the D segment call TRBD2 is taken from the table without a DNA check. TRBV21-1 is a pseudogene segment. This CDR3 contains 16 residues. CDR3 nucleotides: TGTGCCATCGCTATTGGACTAGCGGCCAGCACAGATACGCAGTATTTT. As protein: CAIAIGLAASTDTQYF.

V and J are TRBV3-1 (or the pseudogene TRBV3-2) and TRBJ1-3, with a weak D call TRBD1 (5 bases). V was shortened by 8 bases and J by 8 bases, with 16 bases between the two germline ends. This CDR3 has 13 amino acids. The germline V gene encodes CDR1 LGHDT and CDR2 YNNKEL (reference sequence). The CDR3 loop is CASRGLSRDTIYF. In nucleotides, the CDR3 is TGTGCCAGCCGGGGACTTTCACGAGACACCATATATTTT.

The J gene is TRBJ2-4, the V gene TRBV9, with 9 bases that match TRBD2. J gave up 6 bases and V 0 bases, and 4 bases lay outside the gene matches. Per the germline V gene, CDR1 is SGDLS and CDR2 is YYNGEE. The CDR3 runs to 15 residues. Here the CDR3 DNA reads TGTGCCAGCAGCGTAGGTCCTAGCGGGGCAAACATTCAGTACTTC. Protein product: CASSVGPSGANIQYF.

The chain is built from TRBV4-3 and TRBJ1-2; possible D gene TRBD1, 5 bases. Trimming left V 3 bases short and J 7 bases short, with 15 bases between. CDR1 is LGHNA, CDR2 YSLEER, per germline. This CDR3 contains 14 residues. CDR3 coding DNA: TGCGCCAGCAGCCATGACAGTCTCCTCGGTGGCTACACCTTC. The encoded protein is CASSHDSLLGGYTF.

The CDR3 DNA reads TGTGCCAGCAGCCTACCGGACAGGGTGTATGGCTACACCTTC. Protein sequence: CASSLPDRVYGYTF. The V gene is TRBV5-4, the J gene TRBJ1-2; 8 positions match TRBD1. The length of the CDR3 is 14 residues. Trimming took 4 bases from V and 5 from J; bases not matched to a gene: 7. Germline CDR1 is SGHNT and CDR2 is YYREEE (reference sequence).

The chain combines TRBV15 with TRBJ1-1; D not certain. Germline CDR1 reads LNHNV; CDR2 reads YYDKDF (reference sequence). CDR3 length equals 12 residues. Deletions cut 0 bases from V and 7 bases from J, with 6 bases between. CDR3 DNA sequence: TGTGCCACCAGCAGAGAAGTGGGTGAAGCTTTCTTT. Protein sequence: CATSREVGEAFF.